This T cell receptor (beta chain) was captured in a study of control samples from healthy donors and cancer patients. The table came from immunoSEQ multiplex PCR; TCRdb's copy has only in-frame clones and leaves some out. The sample has just over 150,000 clones; 93% are singletons. The CDR3 sequence is 14 residues long. Germline V gene lookup returns CDR1 LGHDT and CDR2 YNNKEL (reference sequence). V was cut by 4 bases and J by 5 bases, with 14 bases left in between. This sequence joins TRBV3-1 (or the pseudogene TRBV3-2) and TRBJ1-1, with a tentative D call TRBD1 (6 bases). The sample comprised blood. The clonotype was recovered from a man in his forties or fifties in good health. For the CDR3, the DNA is TGTGCCAGCAGCCTCTTAGCAGGGGCTACTGAAGCTTTCTTT. Amino acids: CASSLLAGATEAFF.